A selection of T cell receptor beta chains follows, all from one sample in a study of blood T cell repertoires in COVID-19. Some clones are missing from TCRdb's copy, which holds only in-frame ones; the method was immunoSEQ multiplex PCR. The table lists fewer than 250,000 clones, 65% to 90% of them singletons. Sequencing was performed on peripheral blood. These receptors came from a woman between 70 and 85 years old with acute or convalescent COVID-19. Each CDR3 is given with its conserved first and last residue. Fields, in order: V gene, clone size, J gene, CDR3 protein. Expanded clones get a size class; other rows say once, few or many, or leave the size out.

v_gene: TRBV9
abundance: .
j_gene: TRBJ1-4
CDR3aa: CASSVGVIGTNEKLFF

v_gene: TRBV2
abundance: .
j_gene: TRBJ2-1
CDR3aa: CASSDPGSSYNEQFF

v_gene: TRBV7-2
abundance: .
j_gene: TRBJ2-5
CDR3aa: CASSQQGGQETQYF

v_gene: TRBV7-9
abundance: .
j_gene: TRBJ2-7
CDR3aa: CASSSRQDAPTYEQYF

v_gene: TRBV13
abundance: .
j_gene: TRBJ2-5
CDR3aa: CASSFLLAGAETQYF

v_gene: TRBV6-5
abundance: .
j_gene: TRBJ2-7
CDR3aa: CASNPSSSGHEQYF

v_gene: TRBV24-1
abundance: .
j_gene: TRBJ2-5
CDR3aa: CATSEPGLAKETQYF

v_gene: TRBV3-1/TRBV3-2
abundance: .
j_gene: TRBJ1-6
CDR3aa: CASSQEGVQNSPLHF

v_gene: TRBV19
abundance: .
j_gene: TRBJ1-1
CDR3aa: CASSIIRQGTEAFF

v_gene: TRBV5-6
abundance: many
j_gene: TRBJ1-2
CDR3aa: CASSSTGQGSYGYTF

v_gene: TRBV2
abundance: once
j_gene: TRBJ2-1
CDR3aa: CASSPLDPGHLYNEQFF

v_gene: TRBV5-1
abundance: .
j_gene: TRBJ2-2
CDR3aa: CASSLAARGTGELFF

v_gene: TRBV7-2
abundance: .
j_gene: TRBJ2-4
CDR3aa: CASSLNLRGNIQYF

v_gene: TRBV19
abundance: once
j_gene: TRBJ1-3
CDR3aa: CASRGPVTGAGNTIYF

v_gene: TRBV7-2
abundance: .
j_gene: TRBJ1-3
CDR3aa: CASSLAAVHGNTIYF

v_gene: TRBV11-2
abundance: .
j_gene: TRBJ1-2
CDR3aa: CASSLVLGRADGYTF

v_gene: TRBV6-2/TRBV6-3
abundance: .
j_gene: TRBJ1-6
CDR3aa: CASSYPQLPGSPLHF

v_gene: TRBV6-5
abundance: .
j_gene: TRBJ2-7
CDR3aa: CASSYGGGSIYEQYF

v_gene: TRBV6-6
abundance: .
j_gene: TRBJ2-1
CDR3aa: CASSLGTGTSSYNEQFF

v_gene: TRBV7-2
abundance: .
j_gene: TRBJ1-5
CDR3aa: CASSPAGYSNQPQHF

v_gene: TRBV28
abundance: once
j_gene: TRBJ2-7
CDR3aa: CASRSGQLIPYEQYF

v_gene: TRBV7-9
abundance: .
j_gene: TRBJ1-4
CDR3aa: CASSSRGEKLFF

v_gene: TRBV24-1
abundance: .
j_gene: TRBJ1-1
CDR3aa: CATSGGTGDRTEAFF

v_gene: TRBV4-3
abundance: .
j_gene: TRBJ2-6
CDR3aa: CASSQDLGGGHGANVLTF

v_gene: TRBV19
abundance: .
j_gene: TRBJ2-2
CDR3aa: CASIDSGVTGELFF

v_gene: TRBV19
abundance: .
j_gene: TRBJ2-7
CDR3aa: CASSIGEVHEQYF

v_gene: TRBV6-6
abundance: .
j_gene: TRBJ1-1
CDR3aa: CASSYQGAGTEAFF

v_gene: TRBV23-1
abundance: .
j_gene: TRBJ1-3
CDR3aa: CASSQLGTGGTYSGNTIYF

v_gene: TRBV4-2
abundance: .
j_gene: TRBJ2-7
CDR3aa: CASSPGGYGDYEQYF

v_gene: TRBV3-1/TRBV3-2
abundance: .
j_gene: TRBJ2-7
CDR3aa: CASSPRQGRGEQYF

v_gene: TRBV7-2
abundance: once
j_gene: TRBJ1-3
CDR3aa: CATGLGTGRTGNTIYF

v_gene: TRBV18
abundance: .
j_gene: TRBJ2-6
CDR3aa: CASSPDTAGANVLTF

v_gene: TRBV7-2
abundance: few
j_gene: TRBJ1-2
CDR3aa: CASSPDGVSRGYTF

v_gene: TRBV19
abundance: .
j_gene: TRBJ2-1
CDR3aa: CASSTTPGLAALSSYNEQFF

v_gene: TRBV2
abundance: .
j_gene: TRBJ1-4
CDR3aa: CASSEAGLANEKLFF

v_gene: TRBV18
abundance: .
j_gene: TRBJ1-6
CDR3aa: CASSPVSPLIIDSPLHF

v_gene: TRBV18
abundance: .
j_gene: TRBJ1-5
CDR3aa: CASSPRQGDQPQHF

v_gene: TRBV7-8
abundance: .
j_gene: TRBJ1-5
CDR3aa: CASSLARQGTDQPQHF

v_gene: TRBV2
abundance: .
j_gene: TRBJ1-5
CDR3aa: CASSVTGLQHF

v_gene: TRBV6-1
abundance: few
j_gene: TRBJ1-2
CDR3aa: CASSEFGDRVGYTF

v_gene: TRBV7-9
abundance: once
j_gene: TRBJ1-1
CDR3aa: CASSPGMNTEAFF

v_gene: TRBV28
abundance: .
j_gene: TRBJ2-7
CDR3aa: CASTSGTGGYEQYF

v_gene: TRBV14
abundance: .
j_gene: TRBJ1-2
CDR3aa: CASSPTGTGNYGYTF

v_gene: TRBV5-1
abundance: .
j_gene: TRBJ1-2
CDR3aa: CASSPVGRGASGYTF

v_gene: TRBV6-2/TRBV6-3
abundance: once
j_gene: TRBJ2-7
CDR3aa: CASSYGGTIGEQYF

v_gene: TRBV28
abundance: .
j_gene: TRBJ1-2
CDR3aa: CASRTGTLANYGYTF